This TCR beta chain came from a study of T-cell memory formation after mild COVID-19. On this clonotype: Its antigen is unknown. A read error may produce the germline difference seen at one junction end.

Study findings and constraints: Among contracting clones, CD4+ were mainly CM/EM and CD8+ enriched in EMRA. Second-wave clones peaking on day 37 lacked confirmed SARS-CoV-2 specificity. That cross-reactive memory joined was suggested by some responding clones appearing in pre-infection memory.

TCRdb called the 5' RACE reads again in MiXCR, with one record for every CDR3 protein. The sample yields hundreds of thousands of distinct CDR3 sequences, about a fifth seen once. This receptor was obtained from an adult woman who had mild COVID-19 (a few samples of this study predate the infection). Cell type and time point are not known. The material sequenced was PBMCs or a T cell subset sorted from them (not recorded which).

CDR3 DNA: TGTGCCAGCAGTATATCCGGGAACCAAGAGACCCAGTACTTC. It translates to CASSISGNQETQYF. The V gene is TRBV27, the J gene TRBJ2-5; possibly TRBD2 for D (5 bases). Germline values: CDR1 MNHEY, CDR2 SMNVEV (reference sequence). This CDR3 spans 14 amino acids.